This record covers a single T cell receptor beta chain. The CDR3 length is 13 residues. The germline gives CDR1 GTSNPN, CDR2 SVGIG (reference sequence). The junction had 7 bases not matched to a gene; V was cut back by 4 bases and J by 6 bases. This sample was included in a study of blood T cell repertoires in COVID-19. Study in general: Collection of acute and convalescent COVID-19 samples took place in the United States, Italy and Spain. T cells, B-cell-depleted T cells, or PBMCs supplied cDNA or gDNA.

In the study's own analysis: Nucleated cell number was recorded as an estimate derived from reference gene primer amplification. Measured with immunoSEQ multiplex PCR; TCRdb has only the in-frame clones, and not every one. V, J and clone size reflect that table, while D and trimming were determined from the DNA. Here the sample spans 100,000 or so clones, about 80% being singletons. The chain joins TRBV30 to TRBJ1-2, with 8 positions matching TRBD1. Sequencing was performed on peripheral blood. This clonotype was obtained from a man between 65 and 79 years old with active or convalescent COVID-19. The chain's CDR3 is CAWTAGQGDGYTF. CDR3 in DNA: TGTGCCTGGACCGCCGGACAGGGCGATGGCTACACCTTC.